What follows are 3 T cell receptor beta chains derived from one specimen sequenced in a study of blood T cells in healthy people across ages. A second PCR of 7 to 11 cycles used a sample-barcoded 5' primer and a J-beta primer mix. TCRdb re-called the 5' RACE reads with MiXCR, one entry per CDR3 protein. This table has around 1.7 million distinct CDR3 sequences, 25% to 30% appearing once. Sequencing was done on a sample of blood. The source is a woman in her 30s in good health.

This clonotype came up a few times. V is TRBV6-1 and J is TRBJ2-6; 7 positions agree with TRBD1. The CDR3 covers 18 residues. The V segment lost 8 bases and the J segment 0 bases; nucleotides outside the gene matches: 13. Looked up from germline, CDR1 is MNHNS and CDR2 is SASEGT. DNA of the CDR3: TGTGCCAGCCGGCGTAGGGACAGAGACCCCTCTGGGGCCAACGTCCTGACTTTC. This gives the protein CASRRRDRDPSGANVLTF.

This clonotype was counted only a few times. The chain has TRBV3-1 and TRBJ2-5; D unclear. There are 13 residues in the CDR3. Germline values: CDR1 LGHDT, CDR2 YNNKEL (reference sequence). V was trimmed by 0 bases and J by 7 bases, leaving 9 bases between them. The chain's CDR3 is CASSQEGETTQYF. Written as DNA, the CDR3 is TGTGCCAGCAGCCAAGAAGGAGAGACGACCCAGTACTTC.

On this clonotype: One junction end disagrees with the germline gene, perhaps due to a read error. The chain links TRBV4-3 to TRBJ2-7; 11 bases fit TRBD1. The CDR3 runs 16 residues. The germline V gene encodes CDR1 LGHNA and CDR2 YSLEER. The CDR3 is CASSRIGTGGTYEHYF. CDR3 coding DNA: TGCGCCAGCAGCCGGATTGGGACAGGGGGGACCTACGAGCACTACTTC.